The 4 T cell receptor beta chains below were found in one sample sequenced in a study of blood T cell repertoires in COVID-19. Using immunoSEQ multiplex PCR, the repertoire was profiled, and TCRdb retains in-frame clones only, with some absent. The table records fewer than 250,000 clones, 65% to 90% of them present only once. Sequencing was done on a sample of PBMCs or T cells enriched from blood (not recorded which). All receptors derive from a woman aged 35 to 49 with acute COVID-19.

The rearrangement links TRBV7-8 to TRBJ1-3; 9 bases align to TRBD1. Germline lookup yields CDR1 SGHVS and CDR2 FQNEAQ. The J segment lost 2 bases and the V segment lost 5 bases, leaving 7 bases of the junction unmatched. The CDR3 extends over 16 amino acids. This CDR3 reads CASSPLRDRAGNTIYF. The CDR3, as DNA: TGTGCCAGCAGCCCACTCCGGGACAGGGCTGGAAACACCATATATTTT.

This chain connects TRBV7-9 to TRBJ2-1, with 11 nucleotides matching TRBD2. The CDR3 is 13 amino acids. Germline CDR1 reads SEHNR; CDR2 reads FQNEAQ (reference sequence). V lost 5 bases to trimming and J lost 9 bases; unmatched junction nucleotides: 3. CDR3 coding DNA: TGTGCCAGCAGCCCTAGCGGGAGGAGTGAGCAGTTCTTC. Residues: CASSPSGRSEQFF. Full variable domain (outside the CDR3, taken from reference TRBV7-9 and TRBJ2-1): DTGVSQNPRHKITKRGQNVTFRCDPISEHNRLYWYRQTLGQGPEFLTYFQNEAQLEKSRLLSDRFSAERPKGSFSTLEIQRTEQGDSAMYLCASSPSGRSEQFFGPGTRLTVL.

This chain connects TRBV7-9 to TRBJ2-3; 9 nucleotides line up with TRBD2. The V gene end was trimmed by 5 bases and the J gene end by 1 base; junction bases not matched to a gene: 4. The V gene's germline CDR1 is SEHNR and CDR2 FQNEAQ (reference sequence). The length of the CDR3 is 15 residues. CDR3 sequence reads: CASSDSGSGTDTQYF. For the CDR3, the DNA is TGTGCCAGCAGCGATAGCGGGAGTGGCACAGATACGCAGTATTTT.

The V and J genes are TRBV28 and TRBJ2-7, with TRBD2 matching over 12 bases. Germline loops: CDR1 MDHEN, CDR2 SYDVKM. CDR3 length: 14 residues. V was pared by 4 bases and J by 7 bases, with 5 bases of the junction left unmatched. The CDR3 nucleotides read TGTGCCAGCAGTTCACCCGGACTAGCGGGAGAGCAGTACTTC. It specifies CASSSPGLAGEQYF.